This is a list of T cell receptor beta chains from one sample in a study of T cell responses to AZD1222 COVID-19 vaccine. The assay was immunoSEQ multiplex PCR, and TCRdb's table has in-frame clones only and misses some. The profile covers about 160,000 clones, with over 75% appearing a single time and 6.5% to 8.5% taken by the ten largest. The sequencing used peripheral blood, collected on day 0 of AZD1222 vaccination. These receptors came from an adult in good health. The CDR3 runs from the conserved cysteine through the conserved F or W. D genes are given only for firm matches. The size field is filled for only some rows; it gives once, few, many or a size class.

cdr3_aa cdr3_nt j_call v_call clone_size d_call
CASSRDSSNEKLFF TGTGCCAGCAGTCGGGACAGTAGTAATGAAAAACTGTTTTTT TRBJ1-4 TRBV3-1/TRBV3-2 . TRBD1
CASSQGQQRLTNEKLFF TGTGCCAGCAGCCAAGGACAGCAAAGGTTAACTAATGAAAAACTGTTTTTT TRBJ1-4 TRBV3-1/TRBV3-2 . .
CASSARPSNTEAFF TGTGCCAGCAGCGCCCGACCCAGCAACACTGAAGCTTTCTTT TRBJ1-1 TRBV9 . .
CASSPQRGRDTGELFF TGTGCCAGTAGTCCCCAAAGGGGGCGCGACACCGGGGAGCTGTTTTTT TRBJ2-2 TRBV19 . TRBD1
CASSQDVMTDTQYF TGCGCCAGCAGCCAAGATGTTATGACAGATACGCAGTATTTT TRBJ2-3 TRBV4-3 once .
CASSQGEGTNEKLFF TGTGCCAGCAGCCAGGGGGAGGGTACTAATGAAAAACTGTTTTTT TRBJ1-4 TRBV11-2 . TRBD1
CASSSIREMNTEAFF TGTGCCAGCTCATCGATCAGGGAAATGAACACTGAAGCTTTCTTT TRBJ1-1 TRBV18 . .
CASSLQGVAEAFF TGTGCCAGCAGTTTACAGGGGGTGGCTGAAGCTTTCTTT TRBJ1-1 TRBV12-3/TRBV12-4 . TRBD1
CASSYSGGIEAFF TGTGCCAGCAGTTACTCTGGCGGGATTGAAGCTTTCTTT TRBJ1-1 TRBV6-5 . .
CASSPDSLSPLHF TGCGCCAGCAGTCCGGACAGTTTATCACCCCTCCACTTT TRBJ1-6 TRBV4-3 . .
CASSLQGEGSYEQYF TGTGCCAGCAGTCTCCAGGGGGAGGGCTCCTACGAGCAGTACTTC TRBJ2-7 TRBV27 . .
CASSYSYRQNTEAFF TGTGCCAGCAGTTACTCTTACAGGCAAAACACTGAAGCTTTCTTT TRBJ1-1 TRBV6-2/TRBV6-3 . .
CASSEAATSTDTQYF TGTGCCAGTAGTGAAGCGGCGACTAGCACAGATACGCAGTATTTT TRBJ2-3 TRBV19 . .
CASSLAQYEQYF TGTGCCAGCAGCTTAGCCCAATACGAGCAGTACTTC TRBJ2-7 TRBV7-9 . .
CASSSHRLEGTGDTQYF TGTGCCAGCAGCTCCCATAGACTAGAGGGGACCGGGGATACGCAGTATTTT TRBJ2-3 TRBV7-3 . .
CASSRDQGVNQPQHF TGCGCCAGCAGCCGAGACCAGGGGGTCAATCAGCCCCAGCATTTT TRBJ1-5 TRBV4-1 . TRBD1
CASSLQGNQPQHF TGTGCCAGCAGTTTACAGGGAAATCAGCCCCAGCATTTT TRBJ1-5 TRBV5-6 once .
CAISSNPGTANTEAFF TGTGCCATCAGTTCAAACCCTGGGACAGCGAACACTGAAGCTTTCTTT TRBJ1-1 TRBV10-3 . TRBD1
CASSSRGGGYGYTF TGTGCCAGCAGTTCCAGGGGGGGTGGGTATGGCTACACCTTC TRBJ1-2 TRBV27 . TRBD1
CASSPGTGYNQPQHF TGTGCCAGCAGCCCCGGGACAGGGTATAACCAGCCCCAGCATTTT TRBJ1-5 TRBV4-2 . TRBD1
CASSVSGGGTSGYGYTF TGTGCCAGCAGCGTAAGTGGGGGAGGGACCTCAGGCTATGGCTACACCTTC TRBJ1-2 TRBV9 . .
CASSLTGASSYNEQFF TGTGCTAGCAGCTTAACGGGCGCAAGCTCCTACAATGAGCAGTTCTTC TRBJ2-1 TRBV7-7 . .